The clone carrying this T cell receptor beta chain was found a few times. This sample is drawn from a study of cytomegalovirus exposure and HLA in healthy donors. With 60 Vbeta and 13 Jbeta primers, the PCR was carried out. TCRdb's table, derived via immunoSEQ multiplex PCR, lists solely in-frame clones and lacks some. Of 150,000 to 200,000 clones listed, around 73% were seen once; the top ten hold more than 1.3%. The CDR3 is 15 residues long. Germline CDR1 and CDR2: SNHLY and FYNNEI. V lost 8 bases to trimming and J lost 8 bases, with 19 bases between them. The receptor's source is a male donor in good health and CMV-seronegative. The V and J genes are TRBV2 and TRBJ1-6; D possibly corresponds to TRBD1 (6 bases). The material sequenced was PBMCs. CDR3 nucleotides: TGTGCCAGCGGGGGCGCCCTCATCAGGGATTCACCCCTCCACTTT. It yields the protein CASGGALIRDSPLHF.